The 7 T cell receptor beta chains below all came from one sample that was sequenced in a study of T cell repertoires in cytomegalovirus infection. Via MiXCR, TCRdb re-called the reads, giving one row per CDR3 protein. The table records about 130,000 distinct CDR3 sequences, roughly 25% of them present only once. Their antigen targets remain unknown. What was sequenced was PBMCs, sequenced either directly or after in vitro stimulation (not recorded which). Receptor source: a human donor in good health (CMV status not recorded). Some clones in this sample may be carry-over from other donors' samples.

This chain connects TRBV12-3 or TRBV12-4 to TRBJ2-1, with 13 bases matching TRBD2. The CDR3 length is 13 residues. The J segment lost 9 bases and the V segment lost 6 bases, leaving 2 bases of the junction unmatched. Here the CDR3 DNA reads TGTGCCAGCAGCTGGACTAGCGGGGGTGAGCAGTTCTTC. Its translation is CASSWTSGGEQFF.

The rearrangement joins TRBV28 to TRBJ2-3; tentative D call: TRBD2 (6 bases). This CDR3 spans 20 amino acids. Between the trimmed V and J ends, which lost 6 bases and 3 bases, there was a span of 31 bases. Germline loops: CDR1 MDHEN, CDR2 SYDVKM. CDR3 sequence (DNA): TGTGCCAGCAGACATGGCATGGCAGCGGGCCACATGCCCAATACAGATACGCAGTATTTT. Protein sequence: CASRHGMAAGHMPNTDTQYF.

There are a few counts of this clonotype. The J gene is TRBJ1-2, the V gene TRBV7-2; D is ambiguous. Germline values: CDR1 SGHTA, CDR2 FQGNSA. This CDR3 comprises 14 residues. Deletions cut 1 base from V and 4 bases from J, with 10 bases between. The CDR3 loop reads CASSLVLSGYGYTF. CDR3 nucleotide sequence: TGTGCCAGCAGCTTAGTCCTGAGTGGCTATGGCTACACCTTC. Full variable domain (rest looked up from reference TRBV7-2 and TRBJ1-2): GAGVSQSPSNKVTEKGKDVELRCDPISGHTALYWYRQSLGQGLEFLIYFQGNSAPDKSGLPSDRFSAERTGGSVSTLTIQRTQQEDSAVYLCASSLVLSGYGYTFGSGTRLTVV.

The chain couples TRBV6-2 or TRBV6-3 to TRBJ2-6, with 10 bases aligning to TRBD1. Germline V gene sequence: CDR1 MNHEY, CDR2 SVGEGT. J gave up 3 bases and V 6 bases, and 17 bases lay outside the gene matches. The CDR3 consists of 20 residues. The CDR3 bases are TGTGCCAGCAGCTACCTACCCTTCGGGACAGGGGCCAGTGGGGCCAACGTCCTGACTTTC. Translated, it gives CASSYLPFGTGASGANVLTF.

This rearrangement joins TRBV28 to TRBJ2-1; 7 bases line up with TRBD2. V dropped 4 bases and J dropped 5; count of bases not matched to a gene: 8. The CDR3 covers 15 residues. The germline V gene encodes CDR1 MDHEN and CDR2 SYDVKM. The CDR3 region is CASSSVGGGHNEQFF. For the CDR3, the DNA is TGTGCCAGCAGTTCCGTCGGGGGAGGGCACAATGAGCAGTTCTTC.

In its sample, this clonotype was seen many times. The J gene is TRBJ2-1, the V gene TRBV5-1, with 12 bases that match TRBD1. Germline V gene sequence: CDR1 SGHRS, CDR2 YFSETQ. Unmatched junction bases numbered 4, after V lost 0 bases and J lost 6 bases. The CDR3 contains 16 residues. The CDR3 bases are TGCGCCAGCAGCTTGGGGGGGGACAGGGGGCGCAATGAGCAGTTCTTC. It yields the protein CASSLGGDRGRNEQFF.

The rearrangement uses TRBV10-3 and TRBJ2-1, with 10 bases aligning to TRBD2. This CDR3 has 16 residues. V lost 5 bases to trimming and J lost 1 base; unmatched junction nucleotides: 5. Per germline, CDR1 ENHRY and CDR2 SYGVKD. In nucleotides, the CDR3 is TGTGCCATCAGTCTGGGACTAGCGTTATCCTACAATGAGCAGTTCTTC. Protein sequence: CAISLGLALSYNEQFF.